This paragraph reports one T cell receptor (beta chain). It has no known antigen specificity. Nothing much larger sits one base from this clone, and base qualities are not available. Germline trimming: 3 bases from V, 7 bases from J; junction bases outside gene matches: 2. In the germline V gene, CDR1 corresponds to SGHRS and CDR2 to YFSETQ. Its CDR3 holds 13 amino acids, cysteine through phenylalanine. Just the 39-base CDR3 DNA is kept, in frame starting at base 1. TCR CDR3 regions were amplified from genomic DNA by multiplex PCR using the deep immunoSEQ assay. For each cell subset, the extracted genomic DNA was distributed evenly across all wells of several immunoSEQ 96-well plates, and each plate served as one replicate. For sorted subsets, 200 to 250 ng genomic DNA, equal to 25,000 to 35,000 T cell genomes, was loaded into each replicate PCR. Purified libraries were measured with a Qubit 3.0 fluorometer, size-checked on a Bioanalyzer 2100, and measured again with the KAPA Library Quantification kit. Every immunoSEQ 96-well plate was sequenced on a separate single-read 150-cycle Illumina NextSeq 550 flow cell. As for the original processing: The immunoSEQ output contained only junctional sequences without quality scores, so filtering could not match that applied to full-length reads. To assign V/J genes and CDR3, sequences were annotated using PyIR, a Python wrapper for IgBLAST v1.9, with IMGT germline references. Any read was removed if the V/J assignment was weak (E-value above 1e-6), the CDR3 was missing, or the read contained stop codons, out-of-frame junctions, or ambiguous translated residues. V3J clonotypes were defined by identical inferred V gene, J gene, and CDR3 amino acid sequence. The percentage overlap between two repertoires was calculated by dividing the number of shared unique clonotypes by the size of the smaller repertoire. Richness of each repertoire was evaluated using RTK rarefaction, the Chao1 estimator, and Recon v2.1 estimates of unobserved clonotypes. Generation probabilities were computed with OLGA for all TCRbeta clonotypes obtained by the gDNA method from a handful of donors. Held by TCRdb, this immuneACCESS table contains in-frame sequences only and omits some clones. Under half of the omission traces to an unresolved V gene where checked; the cause of the rest is unknown. V, J and clone size derive from that table, while D and trimming were established from the DNA sequence. The sample table records over 400,000 clones; more than 95% of these occur just once. The leading ten clones occupy about 0.064% of the sample.

Healthy HIV-negative adults with no recently reported acute infections or vaccinations were included as donors. All donors were Caucasian adults living in Nashville, Tennessee, USA. CD4+ T cells were enriched by magnetic negative selection, after which naive cells were positively selected on CD45RA and the negative fraction was taken as the memory subset. After blood collection by leukapheresis, PBMCs were isolated using Ficoll-Histopaque density gradient centrifugation and then cryopreserved in the vapor phase of liquid nitrogen. Analytical flow cytometry was used to check the purity and quantity of each magnetically sorted T cell population. Genomic DNA was isolated from each sorted fraction and quantified by UV absorbance on a Nanodrop 2000c. This specimen belongs to a study of shared clonotypes between healthy human individuals (TCRdb year 2020). Broadly, across the study: The cohort included three men and a couple of women between 18 and 49 years of age. Per donor, leukapheresis produced somewhere between about 0.94 and 9 billion PBMCs. Different laboratories and diverse techniques were used to prepare libraries and sequence TCR repertoires, to increase sequencing depth and limit assay-specific biases. Blood TCR repertoires of five healthy adults were deeply sequenced to estimate repertoire size and the extent of clonotype sharing between individuals. Per donor, three plates each were used for CD4 naive and CD4 memory, two for CD8 naive, and one for CD8 memory. What the study reported, not specific to this receptor: Compared with non-shared clonotypes, the clonotypes found in all four sorted-subset donors had higher generation probabilities. The genetic and exposure-history diversity represented was limited by the small number of donors. Estimated clonotype richness was generally larger for naive than for memory subsets. Rarefaction of sorted-subset datasets indicated incomplete sequencing despite the large sequencing depth. Based on pairwise subsampling, the degree of clonotype sharing among donors was expected to be affected by sequencing depth. Sampling was limited to blood, and TCR repertoires in tissue likely differ from TCR repertoires in blood. Sharing across a few donors was observed for about 5% of naive CD4, over 3% of naive CD8, about 2.5% of memory CD4, and about 0.4% of memory CD8 clonotypes.

This clonotype originated in a woman aged 25-40 years in good health. The chain is made from TRBV5-1 and TRBJ1-4, with 8 middle bases fitting TRBD1. The sequencing input was naive CD4+ T cells sorted from blood. The sample's cell subset or site, from its label and the paper: CD45RA+ positively selected. The bases read TGCGCCAGCAGCTGGACAGGGCCTGAAAAACTGTTTTTT. It translates as CASSWTGPEKLFF.